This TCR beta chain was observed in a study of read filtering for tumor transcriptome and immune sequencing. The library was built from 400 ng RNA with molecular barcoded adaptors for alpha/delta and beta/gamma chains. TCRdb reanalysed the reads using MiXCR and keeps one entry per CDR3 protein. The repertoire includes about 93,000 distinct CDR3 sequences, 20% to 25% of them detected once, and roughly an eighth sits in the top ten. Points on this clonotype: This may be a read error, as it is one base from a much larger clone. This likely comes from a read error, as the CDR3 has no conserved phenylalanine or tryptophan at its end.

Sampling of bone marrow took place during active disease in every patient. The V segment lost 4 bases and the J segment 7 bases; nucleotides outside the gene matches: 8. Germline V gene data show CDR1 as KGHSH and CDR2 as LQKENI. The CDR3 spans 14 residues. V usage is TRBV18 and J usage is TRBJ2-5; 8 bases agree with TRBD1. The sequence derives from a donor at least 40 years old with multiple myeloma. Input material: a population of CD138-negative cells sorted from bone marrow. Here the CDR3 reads CASSQSDRDGTQYL. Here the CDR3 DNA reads TGTGCCAGCTCACAATCGGACAGGGACGGGACCCAGTACCTC.